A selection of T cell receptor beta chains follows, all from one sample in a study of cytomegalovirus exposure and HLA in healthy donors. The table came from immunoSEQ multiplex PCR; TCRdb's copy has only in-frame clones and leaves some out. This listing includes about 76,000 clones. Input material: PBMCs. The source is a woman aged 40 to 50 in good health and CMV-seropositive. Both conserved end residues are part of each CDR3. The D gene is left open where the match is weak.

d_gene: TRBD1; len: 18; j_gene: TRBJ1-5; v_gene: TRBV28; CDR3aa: CASIPTGYRGSSNQPQHF; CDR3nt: TGTGCCAGCATCCCGACAGGGTATAGGGGGAGTAGCAATCAGCCCCAGCATTTT
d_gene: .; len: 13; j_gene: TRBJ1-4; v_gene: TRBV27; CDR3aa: CASSLAGRGKLFF; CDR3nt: TGTGCCAGCAGTTTAGCAGGTCGTGGAAAACTGTTTTTT
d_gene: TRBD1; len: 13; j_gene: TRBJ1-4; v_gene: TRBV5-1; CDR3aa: CASSGQGSEKLFF; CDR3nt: TGCGCCAGCAGCGGACAGGGGAGTGAAAAACTGTTTTTT
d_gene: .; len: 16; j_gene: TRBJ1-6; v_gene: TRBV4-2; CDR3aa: CASSQADIDYNSPLHF; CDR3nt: TGTGCCAGCAGCCAAGCGGACATCGATTATAATTCACCCCTCCACTTT
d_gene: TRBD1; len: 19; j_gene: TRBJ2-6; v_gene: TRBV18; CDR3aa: CASSQMTSGTGTGANVLTF; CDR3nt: TGTGCCAGCTCACAAATGACGTCCGGGACAGGGACTGGGGCCAACGTCCTGACTTTC
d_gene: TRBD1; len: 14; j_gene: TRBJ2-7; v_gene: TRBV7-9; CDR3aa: CASSYEPGTGEQYF; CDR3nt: TGTGCCAGCAGCTACGAACCTGGGACAGGCGAGCAGTACTTC
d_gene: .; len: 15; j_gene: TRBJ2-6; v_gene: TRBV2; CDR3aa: CASRTVDSGANVLTF; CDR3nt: TGTGCCAGCAGGACAGTGGACTCTGGGGCCAACGTCCTGACTTTC
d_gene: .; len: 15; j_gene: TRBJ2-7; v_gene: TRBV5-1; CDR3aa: CASTSREGRSYEQYF; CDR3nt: TGCGCCAGCACCTCACGGGAAGGACGCTCCTACGAGCAGTACTTC
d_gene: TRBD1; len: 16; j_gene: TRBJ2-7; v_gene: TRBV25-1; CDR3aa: CASSEKRTGGSHEQYF; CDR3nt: TGTGCCAGCAGTGAAAAAAGGACAGGGGGCTCTCACGAGCAGTACTTC
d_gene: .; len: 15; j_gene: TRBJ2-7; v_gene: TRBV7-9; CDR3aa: CASSLESTVSYEQYF; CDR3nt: TGTGCCAGCAGCTTAGAAAGTACGGTATCCTACGAGCAGTACTTC
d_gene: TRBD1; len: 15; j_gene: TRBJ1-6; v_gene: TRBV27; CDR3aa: CASSLGQGWSSPLHF; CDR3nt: TGTGCCAGCAGTTTGGGACAGGGGTGGAGTTCACCCCTCCACTTT
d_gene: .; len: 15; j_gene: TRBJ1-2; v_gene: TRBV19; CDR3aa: CASSPSLTVAVGYTF; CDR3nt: TGTGCCAGTAGTCCCTCCTTGACAGTGGCCGTTGGCTACACCTTC
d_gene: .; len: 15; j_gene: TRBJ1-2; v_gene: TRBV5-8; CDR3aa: CASSLGGAGHYGYTF; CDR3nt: TGTGCCAGCAGCTTGGGTGGGGCAGGCCACTATGGCTACACCTTC
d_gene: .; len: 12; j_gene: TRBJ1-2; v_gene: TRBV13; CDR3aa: CASSQTNYGYTF; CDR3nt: TGTGCCAGCAGCCAGACTAACTATGGCTACACCTTC
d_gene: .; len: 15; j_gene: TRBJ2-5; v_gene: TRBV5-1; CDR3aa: CASSSLSGGGKTQYF; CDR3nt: TGCGCCAGCAGCTCCTTATCAGGGGGAGGCAAGACCCAGTACTTC
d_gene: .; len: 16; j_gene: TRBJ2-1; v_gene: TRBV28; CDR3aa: CASSSSSGSSYNEQFF; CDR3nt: TGTGCCAGCAGTTCTTCTAGTGGTAGCTCCTACAATGAGCAGTTCTTC
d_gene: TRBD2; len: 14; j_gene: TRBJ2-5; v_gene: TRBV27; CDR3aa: CASSSSGMGGTQYF; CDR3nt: TGTGCCAGCAGTTCGAGCGGGATGGGGGGGACCCAGTACTTC
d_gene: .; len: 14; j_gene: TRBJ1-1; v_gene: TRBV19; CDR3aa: CASSIDLNYPEAFF; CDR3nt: TGTGCCAGTAGTATAGACTTAAACTATCCAGAAGCTTTCTTT
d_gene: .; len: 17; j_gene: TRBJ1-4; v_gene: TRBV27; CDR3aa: CASSRFPPALGDEKLFF; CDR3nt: TGTGCCAGCAGCCGCTTCCCTCCGGCCCTCGGGGATGAAAAACTGTTTTTT
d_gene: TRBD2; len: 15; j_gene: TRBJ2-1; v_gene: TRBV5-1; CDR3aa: CASSILAGSYNEQFF; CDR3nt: TGCGCCAGCAGCATACTAGCGGGCTCCTACAATGAGCAGTTCTTC
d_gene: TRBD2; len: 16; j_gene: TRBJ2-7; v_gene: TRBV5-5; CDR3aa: CASSGRLAGGSNEQYF; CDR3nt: TGTGCCAGCAGCGGCCGACTAGCGGGAGGTTCTAACGAGCAGTACTTC
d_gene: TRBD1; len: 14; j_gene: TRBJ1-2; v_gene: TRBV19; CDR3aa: CASSMGQGGYGYTF; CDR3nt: TGTGCCAGTAGTATGGGACAGGGTGGCTATGGCTACACCTTC
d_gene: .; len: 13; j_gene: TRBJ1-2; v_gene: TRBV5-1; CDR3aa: CASSEDSFRGYTF; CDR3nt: TGCGCCAGCAGCGAGGACAGCTTCAGGGGCTACACCTTC
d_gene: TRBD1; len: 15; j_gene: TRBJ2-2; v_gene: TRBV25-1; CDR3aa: CASSDSRQGAGELFF; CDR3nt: TGTGCCAGCAGTGACTCACGACAGGGGGCAGGGGAGCTGTTTTTT
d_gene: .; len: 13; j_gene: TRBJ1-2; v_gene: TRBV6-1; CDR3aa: CASSAGANYGYTF; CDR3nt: TGTGCCAGCAGTGCAGGGGCGAACTATGGCTACACCTTC
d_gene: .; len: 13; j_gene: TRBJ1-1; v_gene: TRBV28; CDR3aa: CASKREAKPEAFF; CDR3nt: TGTGCCAGCAAAAGGGAGGCGAAGCCTGAAGCTTTCTTT
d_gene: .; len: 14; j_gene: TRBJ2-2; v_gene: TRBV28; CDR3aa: CASRRDRNTGELFF; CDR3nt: TGTGCCAGCAGGCGGGACCGTAACACCGGGGAGCTGTTTTTT
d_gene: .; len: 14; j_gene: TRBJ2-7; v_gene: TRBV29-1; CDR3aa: CSVPGRRAPYEQYF; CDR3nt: TGCAGCGTTCCCGGGCGGAGGGCCCCCTACGAGCAGTACTTC
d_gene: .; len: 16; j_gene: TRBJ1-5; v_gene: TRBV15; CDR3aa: CATSRDPRVSNQPQHF; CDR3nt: TGTGCCACCAGCAGAGATCCCAGGGTAAGCAATCAGCCCCAGCATTTT
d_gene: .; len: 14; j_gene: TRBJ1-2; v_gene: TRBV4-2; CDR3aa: CASSPDSAVSGYTF; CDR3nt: TGTGCCAGCAGCCCAGACAGTGCGGTCTCTGGCTACACCTTC
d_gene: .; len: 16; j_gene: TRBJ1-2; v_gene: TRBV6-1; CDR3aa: CASSVQGTLGVYGYTF; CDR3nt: TGTGCCAGCAGTGTTCAGGGAACTCTTGGGGTCTATGGCTACACCTTC
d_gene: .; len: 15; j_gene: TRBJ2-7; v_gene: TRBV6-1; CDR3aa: CASSVSSGLSYEQYF; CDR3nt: TGTGCCAGCAGTGTCTCGAGCGGGCTGAGTTACGAGCAGTACTTC
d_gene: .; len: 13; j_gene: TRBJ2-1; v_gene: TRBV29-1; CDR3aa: CSVEAGVYNEQFF; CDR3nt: TGCAGCGTTGAAGCGGGTGTCTACAATGAGCAGTTCTTC
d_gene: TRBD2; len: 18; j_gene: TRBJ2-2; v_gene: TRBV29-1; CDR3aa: CSVLTSGRYSSNTGELFF; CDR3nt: TGCAGCGTCCTCACTAGCGGGAGATACTCATCGAACACCGGGGAGCTGTTTTTT
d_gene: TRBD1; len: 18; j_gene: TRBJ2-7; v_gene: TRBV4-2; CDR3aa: CASSQEDWTGTFSYEQYF; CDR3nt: TGTGCCAGCAGCCAAGAAGATTGGACAGGGACTTTTTCCTACGAGCAGTACTTC
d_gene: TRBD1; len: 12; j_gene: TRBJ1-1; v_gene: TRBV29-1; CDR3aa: CSAGQENTEAFF; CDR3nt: TGCAGCGCGGGACAGGAGAACACTGAAGCTTTCTTT
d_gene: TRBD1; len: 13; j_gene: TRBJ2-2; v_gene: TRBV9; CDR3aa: CASDRGITGELFF; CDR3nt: TGTGCCTCTGACAGGGGGATCACCGGGGAGCTGTTTTTT
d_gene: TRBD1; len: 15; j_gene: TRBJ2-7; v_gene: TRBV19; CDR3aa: CASRQRGTGADEQYF; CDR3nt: TGTGCCAGTCGCCAGAGGGGGACAGGGGCCGACGAGCAGTACTTC
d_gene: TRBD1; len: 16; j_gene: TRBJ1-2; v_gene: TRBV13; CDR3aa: CASRSTGGQGPYGYTF; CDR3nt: TGTGCCAGCAGGTCTACCGGTGGACAGGGGCCCTATGGCTACACCTTC
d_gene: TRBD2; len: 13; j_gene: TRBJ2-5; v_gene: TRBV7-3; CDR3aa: CASSDGGEGTQYF; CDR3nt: TGTGCCAGCAGCGACGGGGGGGAGGGGACCCAGTACTTC
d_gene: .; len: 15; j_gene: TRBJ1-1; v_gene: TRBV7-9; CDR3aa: CASSLSPDMNTEAFF; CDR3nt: TGTGCCAGCAGCCTGAGTCCCGACATGAACACTGAAGCTTTCTTT
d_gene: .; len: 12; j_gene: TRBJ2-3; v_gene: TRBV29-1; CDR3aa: CSVRPGTDTQYF; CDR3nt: TGCAGCGTTCGCCCGGGCACAGATACGCAGTATTTT
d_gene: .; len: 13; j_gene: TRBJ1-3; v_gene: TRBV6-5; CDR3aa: CASSLTPGNTIYF; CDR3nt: TGTGCCAGCAGTTTGACACCGGGAAACACCATATATTTT
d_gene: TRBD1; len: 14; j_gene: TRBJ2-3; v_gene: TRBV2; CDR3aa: CAREDRGRTDTQYF; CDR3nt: TGTGCCAGAGAGGACAGGGGTCGCACAGATACGCAGTATTTT
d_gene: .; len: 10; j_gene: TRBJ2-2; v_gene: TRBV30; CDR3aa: CAQTNRGAVF; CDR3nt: TGTGCCCAGACCAACCGGGGAGCTGTTTTT
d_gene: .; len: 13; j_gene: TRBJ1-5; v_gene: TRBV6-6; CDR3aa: CASGGVGNQPQHF; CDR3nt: TGTGCCTCTGGAGGAGTTGGCAATCAGCCCCAGCATTTT
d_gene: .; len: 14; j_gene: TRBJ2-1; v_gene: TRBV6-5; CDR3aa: CASSLPNAYNEQFF; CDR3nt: TGTGCCAGCAGCCTACCTAACGCCTACAATGAGCAGTTCTTC
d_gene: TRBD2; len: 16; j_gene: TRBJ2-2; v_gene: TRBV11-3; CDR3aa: CASSPGLAGGAGELFF; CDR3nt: TGTGCCAGCAGCCCGGGACTAGCGGGAGGTGCCGGGGAGCTGTTTTTT
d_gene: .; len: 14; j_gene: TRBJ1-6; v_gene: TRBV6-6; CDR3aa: CASSYSSSADTLHF; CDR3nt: TGTGCCAGCAGTTACTCATCCAGTGCCGACACCCTCCACTTT
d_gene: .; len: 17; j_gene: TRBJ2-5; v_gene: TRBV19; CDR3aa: CASSIFRTSPSVETQYF; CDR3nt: TGTGCCAGTAGTATATTCCGCACCAGCCCTAGCGTAGAGACCCAGTACTTC